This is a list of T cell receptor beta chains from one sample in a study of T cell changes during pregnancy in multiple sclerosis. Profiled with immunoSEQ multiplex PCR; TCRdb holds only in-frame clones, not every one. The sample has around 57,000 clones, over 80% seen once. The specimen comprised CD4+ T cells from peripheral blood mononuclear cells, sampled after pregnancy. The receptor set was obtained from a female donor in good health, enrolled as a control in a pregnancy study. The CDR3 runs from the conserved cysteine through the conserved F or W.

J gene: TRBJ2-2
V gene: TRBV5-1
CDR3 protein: CASTRIANTGELFF

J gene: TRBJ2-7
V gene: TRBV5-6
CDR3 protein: CASSLVTGGTYEQYF

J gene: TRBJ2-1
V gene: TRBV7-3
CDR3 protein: CASSLSWLAGGEEQFF

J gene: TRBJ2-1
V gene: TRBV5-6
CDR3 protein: CASSLRHGGPKSSYNEQFF

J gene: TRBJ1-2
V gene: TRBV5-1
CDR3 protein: CASSLTPGANYGYTF

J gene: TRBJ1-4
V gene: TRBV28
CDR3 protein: CASSSGGGGGEKLFF

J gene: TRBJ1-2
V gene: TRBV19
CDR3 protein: CASTKRAVGYGYTF

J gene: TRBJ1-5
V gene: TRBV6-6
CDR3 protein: CASSRTSNQPQHF

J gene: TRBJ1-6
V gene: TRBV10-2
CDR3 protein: CASSDGGSSPLHF

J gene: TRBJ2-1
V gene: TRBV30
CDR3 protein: CAWSRGGGPIEQFF

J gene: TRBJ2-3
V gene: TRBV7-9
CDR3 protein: CASSLLGGPTDTQYF

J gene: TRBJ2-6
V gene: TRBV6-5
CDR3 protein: CASSPDRSGANVLTF

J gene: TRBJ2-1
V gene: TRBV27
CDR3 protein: CASSWREANNEQFF

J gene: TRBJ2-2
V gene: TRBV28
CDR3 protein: CASRRRPTGTGELFF

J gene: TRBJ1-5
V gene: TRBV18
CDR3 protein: CASSDRRQDQPQHF

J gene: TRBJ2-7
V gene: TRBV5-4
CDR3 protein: CASSPSKTRAEQYF

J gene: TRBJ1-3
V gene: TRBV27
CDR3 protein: CASGPRDRNTIYF